The source of this TCR beta chain is a study of blood T cell repertoires in COVID-19. This CDR3 spans 23 amino acids. The J segment lost 0 bases and the V segment lost 5 bases, leaving 25 bases of the junction unmatched. The germline CDR1 and CDR2 sequences are SGHDN and FVKESK. Assay used: immunoSEQ multiplex PCR; TCRdb lists only in-frame clones, some missing. The sample consists of roughly 200,000 clones, around 80% of them appearing once. The sequenced sample was peripheral blood. The sequence was obtained from a woman of 80 years or more with active or convalescent COVID-19. The rearrangement uses TRBV14 and TRBJ2-7; TRBD2 aligns across 13 bases. CDR3 loop: CASSSRRDREDWRLAGGSYEQYF. CDR3 DNA: TGTGCCAGCAGCTCCCGCCGGGACAGGGAAGATTGGAGACTAGCGGGGGGCTCCTACGAGCAGTACTTC. Based on the CDR3 plus reference TRBV14 and TRBJ2-7, the full variable domain is EAGVTQFPSHSVIEKGQTVTLRCDPISGHDNLYWYRRVMGKEIKFLLHFVKESKQDESGMPNNRFLAERTGGTYSTLKVQPAELEDSGVYFCASSSRRDREDWRLAGGSYEQYFGPGTRLTVT.